This T cell receptor beta chain was retrieved from a study of cytomegalovirus exposure and HLA in healthy donors. Study as a whole: There were some 120 million unique TCR beta sequences, drawn from about 179 million T cells, in an earlier analysis.

Amplification used 60 Vbeta primers and 13 Jbeta primers. Clones were read by immunoSEQ multiplex PCR, and TCRdb kept only the in-frame ones, dropping some. Here the sample spans 150,000 to 200,000 clones, roughly four fifths being singletons. Germline V gene sequence: CDR1 SGHRS, CDR2 YFSETQ. The CDR3 is made up of 13 amino acids. V lost 0 bases and J lost 8; bases outside the gene matches: 4. V usage is TRBV5-1 and J usage is TRBJ1-1; 7 nucleotides match TRBD1. This TCR derives from a man in his fifties or sixties in good health and CMV-seronegative. The sample comprised PBMCs. The CDR3 bases are TGCGCCAGCAGCTTGGGGGACAGACTGGAAGCTTTCTTT. This codes for CASSLGDRLEAFF. The variable domain in full, with the rest retrieved from reference TRBV5-1 and TRBJ1-1, is KAGVTQTPRYLIKTRGQQVTLSCSPISGHRSVSWYQQTPGQGLQFLFEYFSETQRNKGNFPGRFSGRQFSNSRSEMNVSTLELGDSALYLCASSLGDRLEAFFGQGTRLTVV.